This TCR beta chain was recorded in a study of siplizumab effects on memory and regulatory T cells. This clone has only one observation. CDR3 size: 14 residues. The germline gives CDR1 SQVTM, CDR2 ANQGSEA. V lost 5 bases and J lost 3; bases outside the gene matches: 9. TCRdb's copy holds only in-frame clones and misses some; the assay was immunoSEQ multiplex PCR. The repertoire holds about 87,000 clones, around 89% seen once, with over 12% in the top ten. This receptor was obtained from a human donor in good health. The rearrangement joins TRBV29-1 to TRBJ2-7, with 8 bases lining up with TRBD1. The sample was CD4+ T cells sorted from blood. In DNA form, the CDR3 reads TGCAGCGTTAGAGACAGGGGTGGGGTCTACGAGCAGTACTTC. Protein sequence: CSVRDRGGVYEQYF.